One sample yielded the 9 T cell receptor beta chains listed below, sequenced in a study of T cells in Graves' hyperthyroidism and ophthalmopathy. The source material, RNA transcripts, was used to amplify TCR beta CDR3 regions. The TCR CDR3 was amplified in a first-round RT-PCR using the HTBI primer set. TCRdb reprocessed the multiplex PCR reads with MiXCR, giving one entry per CDR3 protein. The table records about 610,000 distinct CDR3 sequences, about 15% of them present only once. Input material: blood. These receptors originate from a woman between 40 and 55 years old with Graves' ophthalmopathy.

This clonotype appeared a few times. The rearrangement uses TRBV7-2 and TRBJ1-2; 7 nucleotides align to TRBD1. This CDR3 is built from 13 residues. With V trimmed by 2 bases and J by 8 bases, 5 bases remained unmatched. Germline V gene lookup returns CDR1 SGHTA and CDR2 FQGNSA. CDR3 nucleotides: TGTGCCAGCAGCTTAAACAGGGGAGAAGGCTACACCTTC. This sequence encodes CASSLNRGEGYTF.

The chain uses TRBV20-1 and TRBJ2-7; TRBD2 matches at 9 bases. Germline V lookup: CDR1 DFQATT, CDR2 SNEGSKA (reference sequence). Losses at the gene ends were 1 base for V and 2 bases for J; bases not matched to a gene: 6. CDR3 length: 15 residues. CDR3 in DNA: TGCAGTGCTAGAGTTGATCTAGCGGGAACCTACGAGCAGTACTTC. It codes for CSARVDLAGTYEQYF.

This clonotype was recorded many times. The chain links TRBV24-1 to TRBJ2-5; D call uncertain. The CDR3 runs to 15 residues. Germline V lookup: CDR1 KGHDR, CDR2 SFDVKD. V dropped 1 base and J dropped 2 bases, with 10 bases sitting between them. The CDR3 coding sequence is TGTGCCACCAGTGATTTCGTTGGTTTACAAGAGACCCAGTACTTC. Its translation: CATSDFVGLQETQYF.

The chain couples TRBV28 to TRBJ2-7; D is possibly TRBD1 or TRBD2 (5 bases each). Germline CDR1 reads MDHEN; CDR2 reads SYDVKM. This CDR3 spans 12 amino acids. V shed 7 bases and J shed 5 bases, with 12 bases lying between them. The CDR3: CASTSWGNEQYF. The DNA for the CDR3 is TGTGCCAGCACCTCCTGGGGGAACGAGCAGTACTTC.

This clonotype was detected many times. The chain carries TRBV2 and TRBJ2-2, with D tentatively TRBD1 (6 bases). Trimming stripped 7 bases from V and 5 bases from J, with 17 bases between. CDR3 length equals 15 residues. Germline assignment: CDR1 SNHLY and CDR2 FYNNEI. The CDR3 DNA follows: TGTGCCAGCACCCGGGGCAGGGGTGGAACCGGGGAGCTGTTTTTT. Residues: CASTRGRGGTGELFF.

The V call is TRBV18, the J call TRBJ2-7, with D possibly TRBD1 on 5 matching bases. CDR3 size: 14 residues. The V end was cut by 1 base, the J end by 0 bases, with 7 bases between. Looked up from germline, CDR1 is KGHSH and CDR2 is LQKENI. CDR3 nucleotides: TGTGCCAGCTCACCACAAGGGGCCTCCTACGAGCAGTACTTC. It yields the protein CASSPQGASYEQYF.

A few counts support this clonotype. The rearrangement joins TRBV12-3 or TRBV12-4 to TRBJ1-1, with TRBD1 matching over 7 bases. This CDR3 contains 14 residues. V trimming: 4 bases; J trimming: 4 bases; junction bases outside the gene matches: 6. CDR3 protein: CASSSTGLVTEAFF. The CDR3, as DNA: TGTGCCAGCAGTTCGACAGGGTTAGTCACTGAAGCTTTCTTT.

This clonotype appeared many times. For the CDR3, the DNA is TGTGCCACCAGTGATCCAGCCGGGACAGGGGATGGCTACACCTTC. It encodes CATSDPAGTGDGYTF. The chain couples TRBV24-1 to TRBJ1-2; 10 nucleotides match TRBD1. The germline V gene encodes CDR1 KGHDR and CDR2 SFDVKD. The length of the CDR3 is 15 residues. J was trimmed by 6 bases and V by 3 bases; bases with no gene match: 6.

Comments on this clonotype: Possible read error: a much larger clone is one base away. The CDR3 region has the DNA TGTGCCAGCAGCTTAAATGGGGGAGGGGCGTTGGGGGAGCAGTACTTC. It is translated as CASSLNGGGALGEQYF. The V call is TRBV28, the J call TRBJ2-7; 7 bases are shared with TRBD2. The CDR3 runs to 16 residues. V shed 6 bases, J shed 7 bases, and the junction held 18 bases outside the gene matches. The germline gives CDR1 MDHEN, CDR2 SYDVKM. Full variable domain (outside the CDR3, taken from reference TRBV28 and TRBJ2-7): DVKVTQSSRYLVKRTGEKVFLECVQDMDHENMFWYRQDPGLGLRLIYFSYDVKMKEKGDIPEGYSVSREKKERFSLILESASTNQTSMYLCASSLNGGGALGEQYFGPGTRLTVT.